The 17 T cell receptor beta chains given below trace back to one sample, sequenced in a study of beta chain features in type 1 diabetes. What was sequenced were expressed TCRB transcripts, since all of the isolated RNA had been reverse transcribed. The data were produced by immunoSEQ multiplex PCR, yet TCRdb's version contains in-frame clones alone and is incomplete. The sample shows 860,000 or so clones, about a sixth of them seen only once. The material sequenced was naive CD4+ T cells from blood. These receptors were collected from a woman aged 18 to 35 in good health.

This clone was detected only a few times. The CDR3 region is CSVGYRGGGTQETQYF. CDR3 DNA: TGCAGCGTTGGTTATCGCGGAGGGGGAACCCAAGAGACCCAGTACTTC. The chain uses TRBV29-1 and TRBJ2-5, with D possibly being TRBD1 or TRBD2 (6 bases each). Germline-derived CDR1 and CDR2 are SQVTM and ANQGSEA. This CDR3 has 16 residues. Trimming removed 4 bases from V and 1 base from J, with 19 bases in between.

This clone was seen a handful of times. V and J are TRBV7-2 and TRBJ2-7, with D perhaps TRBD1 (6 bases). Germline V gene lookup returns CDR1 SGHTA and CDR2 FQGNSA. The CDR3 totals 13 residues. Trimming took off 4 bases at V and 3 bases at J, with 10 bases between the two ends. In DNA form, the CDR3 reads TGTGCCAGCAGCTCTAGGGGGAACTACGAGCAGTACTTC. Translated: CASSSRGNYEQYF. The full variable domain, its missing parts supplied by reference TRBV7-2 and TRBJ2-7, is GAGVSQSPSNKVTEKGKDVELRCDPISGHTALYWYRQSLGQGLEFLIYFQGNSAPDKSGLPSDRFSAERTGGSVSTLTIQRTQQEDSAVYLCASSSRGNYEQYFGPGTRLTVT.

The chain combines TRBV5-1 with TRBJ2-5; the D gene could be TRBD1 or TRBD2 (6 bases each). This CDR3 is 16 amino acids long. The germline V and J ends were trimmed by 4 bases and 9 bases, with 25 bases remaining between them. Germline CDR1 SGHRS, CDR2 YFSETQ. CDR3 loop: CASSPAWRGRGTSQYF. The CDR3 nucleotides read TGCGCCAGCAGCCCGGCGTGGCGGGGCAGGGGCACGTCCCAGTACTTC. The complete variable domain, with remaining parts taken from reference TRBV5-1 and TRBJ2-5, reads KAGVTQTPRYLIKTRGQQVTLSCSPISGHRSVSWYQQTPGQGLQFLFEYFSETQRNKGNFPGRFSGRQFSNSRSEMNVSTLELGDSALYLCASSPAWRGRGTSQYFGPGTRLLVL.

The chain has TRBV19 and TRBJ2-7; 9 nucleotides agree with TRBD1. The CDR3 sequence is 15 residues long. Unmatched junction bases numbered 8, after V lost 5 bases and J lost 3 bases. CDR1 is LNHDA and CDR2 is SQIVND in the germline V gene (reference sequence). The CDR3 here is CASSPRTGAYYEQYF. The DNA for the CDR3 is TGTGCCAGTAGTCCACGGACAGGGGCCTACTACGAGCAGTACTTC.

In DNA, the CDR3 is TGCGCCAGCACGGGGGTTCCCTTTGTTGAGCAGTTCTTC. Its translation: CASTGVPFVEQFF. This sequence joins TRBV5-1 and TRBJ2-1, with D tentatively TRBD2 (6 bases). This CDR3 region has 13 residues. Trimming took off 6 bases at V and 9 bases at J, with 16 bases between the two ends. From germline, CDR1 is SGHRS and CDR2 YFSETQ.

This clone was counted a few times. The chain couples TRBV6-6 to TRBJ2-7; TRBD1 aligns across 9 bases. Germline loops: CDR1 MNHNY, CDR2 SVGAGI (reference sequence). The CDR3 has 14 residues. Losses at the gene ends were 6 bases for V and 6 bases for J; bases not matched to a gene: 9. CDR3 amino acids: CASRSPGTGREQYF. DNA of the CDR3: TGTGCCAGCAGATCACCCGGGACAGGGCGCGAGCAGTACTTC.

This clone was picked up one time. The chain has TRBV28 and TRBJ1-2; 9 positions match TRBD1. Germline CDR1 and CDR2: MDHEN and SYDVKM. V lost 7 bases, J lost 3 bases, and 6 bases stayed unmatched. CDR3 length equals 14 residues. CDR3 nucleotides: TGTGCCAGCACCGTGGACAGGGGAGACTATGGCTACACCTTC. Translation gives CASTVDRGDYGYTF.

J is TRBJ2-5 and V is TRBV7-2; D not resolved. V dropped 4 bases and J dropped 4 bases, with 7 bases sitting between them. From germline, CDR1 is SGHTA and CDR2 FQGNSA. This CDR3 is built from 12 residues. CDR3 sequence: CASSSLAETQYF. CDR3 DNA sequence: TGTGCCAGCAGCTCTCTGGCAGAGACCCAGTACTTC.

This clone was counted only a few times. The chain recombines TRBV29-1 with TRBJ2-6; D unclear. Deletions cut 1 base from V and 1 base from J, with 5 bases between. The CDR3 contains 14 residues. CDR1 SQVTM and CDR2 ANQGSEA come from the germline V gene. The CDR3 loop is CSVEGGSGANVLTF. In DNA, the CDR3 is TGCAGCGTTGAAGGGGGTTCTGGGGCCAACGTCCTGACTTTC. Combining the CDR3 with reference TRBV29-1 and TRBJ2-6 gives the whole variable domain SAVISQKPSRDICQRGTSLTIQCQVDSQVTMMFWYRQQPGQSLTLIATANQGSEATYESGFVIDKFPISRPNLTFSTLTVSNMSPEDSSIYLCSVEGGSGANVLTFGAGSRLTVL.

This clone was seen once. CDR3 residues: CASSLSRGGPDTEAFF. DNA for the CDR3: TGTGCCAGCAGTTTATCGAGGGGGGGGCCCGACACTGAAGCTTTCTTT. This chain joins TRBV27 and TRBJ1-1; the D gene is possibly TRBD1 (6 bases). Trimming shortened V by 0 bases and J by 3 bases, and 14 bases separated the two germline ends. Germline loops: CDR1 MNHEY, CDR2 SMNVEV (reference sequence). The CDR3 is 16 amino acids.

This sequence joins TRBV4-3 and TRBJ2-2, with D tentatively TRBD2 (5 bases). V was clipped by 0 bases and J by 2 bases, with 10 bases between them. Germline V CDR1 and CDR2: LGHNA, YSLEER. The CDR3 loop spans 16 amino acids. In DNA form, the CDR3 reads TGCGCCAGCAGCCAAGAAACTCGACTAAACACCGGGGAGCTGTTTTTT. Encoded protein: CASSQETRLNTGELFF.

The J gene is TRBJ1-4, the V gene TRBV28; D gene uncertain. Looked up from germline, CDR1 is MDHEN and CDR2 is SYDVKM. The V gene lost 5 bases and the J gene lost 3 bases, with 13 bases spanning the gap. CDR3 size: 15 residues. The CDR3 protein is CASSPRQQANEKLFF. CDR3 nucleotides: TGTGCCAGCAGTCCCCGTCAGCAAGCTAATGAAAAACTGTTTTTT.

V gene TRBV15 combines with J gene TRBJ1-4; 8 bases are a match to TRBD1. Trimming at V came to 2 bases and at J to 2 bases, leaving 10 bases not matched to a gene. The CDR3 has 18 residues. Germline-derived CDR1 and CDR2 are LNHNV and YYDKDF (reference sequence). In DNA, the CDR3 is TGTGCCACCAGCAGAAAGGGACAGGCCCTCTCCACTAATGAAAAACTGTTTTTT. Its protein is CATSRKGQALSTNEKLFF.

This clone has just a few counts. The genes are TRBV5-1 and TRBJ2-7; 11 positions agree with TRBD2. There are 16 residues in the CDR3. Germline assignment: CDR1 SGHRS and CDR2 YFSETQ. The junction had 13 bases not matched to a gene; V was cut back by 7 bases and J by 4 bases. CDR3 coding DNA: TGCGCCAGCGCCCTACTAGCGGGAGTTGTCGAGTACGAGCAGTACTTC. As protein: CASALLAGVVEYEQYF. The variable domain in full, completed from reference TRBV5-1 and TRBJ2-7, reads KAGVTQTPRYLIKTRGQQVTLSCSPISGHRSVSWYQQTPGQGLQFLFEYFSETQRNKGNFPGRFSGRQFSNSRSEMNVSTLELGDSALYLCASALLAGVVEYEQYFGPGTRLTVT.

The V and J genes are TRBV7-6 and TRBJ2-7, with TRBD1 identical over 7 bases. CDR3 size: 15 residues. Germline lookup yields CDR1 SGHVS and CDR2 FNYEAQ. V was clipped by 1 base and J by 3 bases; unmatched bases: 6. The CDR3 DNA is TGTGCCAGCAGCTTAGGGCAGGGGGAGAACTACGAGCAGTACTTC. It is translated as CASSLGQGENYEQYF.

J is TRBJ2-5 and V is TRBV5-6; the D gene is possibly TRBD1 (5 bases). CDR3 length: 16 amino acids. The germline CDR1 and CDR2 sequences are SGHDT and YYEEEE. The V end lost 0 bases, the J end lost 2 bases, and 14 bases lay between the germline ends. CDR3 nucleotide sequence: TGTGCCAGCAGCTTGGTCGGGCAGGGCCCACAAGAGACCCAGTACTTC. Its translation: CASSLVGQGPQETQYF.

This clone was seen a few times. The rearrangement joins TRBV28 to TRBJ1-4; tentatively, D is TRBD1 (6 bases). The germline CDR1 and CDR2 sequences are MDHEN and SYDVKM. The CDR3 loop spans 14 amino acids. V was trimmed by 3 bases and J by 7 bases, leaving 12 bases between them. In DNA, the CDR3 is TGTGCCAGCAGTTTCTGGGGGCAAAGTGAAAAACTGTTTTTT. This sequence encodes CASSFWGQSEKLFF.